These 21 T cell receptor beta chains originate from one sample sequenced in a study of somatic mutations in cytotoxic T cells in rheumatoid arthritis. TCRdb keeps only in-frame clones here, not all; method: immunoSEQ multiplex PCR. This table holds 15,000 to 20,000 clones, over 75% found once. The sequencing input was CD8+ T cells sorted from blood. All receptors come from an adult with rheumatoid arthritis.

The gene calls are TRBV7-9 and TRBJ1-1; TRBD1 is a possible D gene (5 bases). The germline CDR1 and CDR2 sequences are SEHNR and FQNEAQ (reference sequence). The CDR3 is 12 residues long. Deletions cut 3 bases from V and 7 bases from J, with 9 bases between. The CDR3 DNA reads as TGTGCCAGCAGCTTCGGGGCAGTTGAAGCTTTCTTT. Encoded protein: CASSFGAVEAFF.

This clone was found once. The V and J genes are TRBV7-2 and TRBJ2-7; 7 nucleotides align to TRBD1. The CDR3 extends over 13 amino acids. Germline loops: CDR1 SGHTA, CDR2 FQGNSA. The V segment lost 5 bases and the J segment 5 bases; nucleotides outside the gene matches: 6. CDR3 in DNA: TGTGCCAGCAGCATGGACAGGTTACACGAGCAGTACTTC. This encodes CASSMDRLHEQYF.

This clone has a handful of counts. The genes are TRBV7-9 and TRBJ1-4, with D possibly being TRBD1 (6 bases). The CDR3 spans 14 residues. Germline lookup yields CDR1 SEHNR and CDR2 FQNEAQ (reference sequence). V dropped 1 base and J dropped 8 bases, with 11 bases sitting between them. CDR3 coding DNA: TGTGCCAGCAGCTTAGTTGTACAGGGAGAAAAACTGTTTTTT. Translated, it gives CASSLVVQGEKLFF. Together with reference TRBV7-9 and TRBJ1-4, the CDR3 gives the full variable domain: DTGVSQNPRHKITKRGQNVTFRCDPISEHNRLYWYRQTLGQGPEFLTYFQNEAQLEKSRLLSDRFSAERPKGSFSTLEIQRTEQGDSAMYLCASSLVVQGEKLFFGSGTQLSVL.

The chain combines TRBV2 with TRBJ2-2; D is unresolved. CDR3 length: 11 residues. Looked up from germline, CDR1 is SNHLY and CDR2 is FYNNEI. Trimming shortened V by 7 bases and J by 6 bases, and 6 bases separated the two germline ends. The CDR3 nucleotides read TGTGCCAGCATCCGGGCCGGGGAGCTGTTTTTT. The encoded protein is CASIRAGELFF.

The V gene is TRBV5-6, the J gene TRBJ2-5; perhaps TRBD2 as D (6 bases). The CDR3 loop spans 13 amino acids. Trimming cost V 6 bases and J 0 bases, with 9 bases left between them. CDR1 and CDR2 from the germline V gene are SGHDT and YYEEEE. Written as DNA, the CDR3 is TGTGCCAGCACCCGGGACTACCAAGAGACCCAGTACTTC. It codes for CASTRDYQETQYF.

The chain combines TRBV7-9 with TRBJ2-3; D possibly corresponds to TRBD2 (6 bases). The CDR3 extends over 15 amino acids. V was clipped by 3 bases and J by 3 bases, with 13 bases between them. Germline V gene data show CDR1 as SEHNR and CDR2 as FQNEAQ (reference sequence). As DNA, the CDR3 is TGTGCCAGCAGCTTCGCCCCCGGGGGTACAGATACGCAGTATTTT. Amino acid sequence: CASSFAPGGTDTQYF.

The chain combines TRBV6-5 with TRBJ2-5; a possible D gene is TRBD2 (5 bases). The CDR3 loop spans 15 amino acids. CDR1 is MNHEY, CDR2 SVGAGI, per germline. Trimming removed 6 bases from V and 0 bases from J, with 14 bases in between. The CDR3 is CASRSTTGNQETQYF. The CDR3 nucleotides are TGTGCCAGCAGATCCACTACGGGGAACCAAGAGACCCAGTACTTC.

This chain connects TRBV7-9 to TRBJ1-1; the D gene is possibly TRBD1 (6 bases). Trimming removed 1 base at V and 5 bases at J, with 11 bases between. Germline loops: CDR1 SEHNR, CDR2 FQNEAQ (reference sequence). This CDR3 spans 14 amino acids. The CDR3 DNA follows: TGTGCCAGCAGCTTAGGAGGGGGAGGGACTGAAGCTTTCTTT. Its translation is CASSLGGGGTEAFF.

The chain recombines TRBV21-1 with TRBJ1-1; no check of the table's D call, TRBD1, against the DNA was made. TRBV21-1 is shown as a pseudogene. This CDR3 comprises 12 residues. The CDR3 region has the DNA TGTGCCAGCGGACAGGGCAACACTGAAGCTTTCTTT. Protein: CASGQGNTEAFF.

By share, this clone ranks as medium-sized (0.01 to 0.1%). The chain uses TRBV2 and TRBJ2-7, with 9 bases that match TRBD2. V shed 5 bases, J shed 4 bases, and the junction held 6 bases outside the gene matches. The germline V gene has CDR1 SNHLY and CDR2 FYNNEI. The CDR3 consists of 14 residues. The CDR3 is CASSSSGIPYEQYF. DNA of the CDR3: TGTGCCAGCAGTTCTAGCGGGATCCCTTACGAGCAGTACTTC. Drawing the rest from reference TRBV2 and TRBJ2-7, the complete variable domain is EPEVTQTPSHQVTQMGQEVILRCVPISNHLYFYWYRQILGQKVEFLVSFYNNEISEKSEIFDDQFSVERPDGSNFTLKIRSTKLEDSAMYFCASSSSGIPYEQYFGPGTRLTVT.

The chain has TRBV4-3 and TRBJ1-6, with no clear D. V lost 0 bases to trimming and J lost 0 bases, with 3 bases between them. The CDR3 is 15 amino acids. Germline V CDR1 and CDR2: LGHNA, YSLEER. The CDR3 DNA reads as TGCGCCAGCAGCCAAGACTTCTCCTATAATTCACCCCTCCACTTT. Translation: CASSQDFSYNSPLHF.

The chain combines TRBV9 with TRBJ1-1; D remains ambiguous. This CDR3 comprises 13 residues. Trimming shortened V by 3 bases and J by 1 base, and 7 bases separated the two germline ends. Germline V gives CDR1 SGDLS, CDR2 YYNGEE. CDR3 bases: TGTGCCAGCAGCGCGGGATCGAACACTGAAGCTTTCTTT. This sequence encodes CASSAGSNTEAFF.

This clone is medium-sized. The gene calls are TRBV25-1 and TRBJ2-7; D is undetermined. CDR3 length: 13 amino acids. With 3 bases removed from V and 3 bases from J, the gap between germline ends came to 9 bases. CDR1 and CDR2 from the germline V gene are MGHDK and SYGVNS. The chain's CDR3 is CASSDGLGYEQYF. The CDR3 coding sequence is TGTGCCAGCAGTGACGGGCTGGGCTACGAGCAGTACTTC.

The chain uses TRBV4-2 and TRBJ2-2; the match to TRBD2 covers 9 bases. V was pared by 0 bases and J by 0 bases, with 5 bases of the junction left unmatched. Germline V gives CDR1 LGHNA, CDR2 YNFKEQ. This CDR3 has 18 amino acids. CDR3 loop: CASSQDGTSSANTGELFF. CDR3 DNA sequence: TGTGCCAGCAGCCAAGATGGGACTAGCAGCGCGAACACCGGGGAGCTGTTTTTT.

The V call is TRBV4-2, the J call TRBJ1-2, with 10 bases aligning to TRBD1. The CDR3 runs to 15 residues. CDR1 LGHNA and CDR2 YNFKEQ come from the germline V gene. J gave up 8 bases and V 0 bases, and 6 bases lay outside the gene matches. As DNA, the CDR3 is TGTGCCAGCAGCCAAGACCGGGACAGGGGCCCAGGCTACACCTTC. Its translation: CASSQDRDRGPGYTF.

This chain links TRBV27 with TRBJ2-7; TRBD1 matches 10 bases. The germline gives CDR1 MNHEY, CDR2 SMNVEV (reference sequence). Trimming removed 2 bases from V and 7 bases from J; junction bases left unmatched: 8. This CDR3 has 15 residues. The CDR3 DNA follows: TGTGCCAGCAGTTTAGTTGGGACAGGGGTATTGGAGCAGTACTTC. This translates into CASSLVGTGVLEQYF.

This clone has just a few counts. The J gene is TRBJ1-2, the V gene TRBV4-2; D possibly corresponds to TRBD1 (6 bases). Germline loops: CDR1 LGHNA, CDR2 YNFKEQ. There are 14 residues in the CDR3. V lost 1 base and J lost 4, with 10 bases in between. CDR3 coding DNA: TGTGCCAGCAGCCAAGGAACAGGGTTCTATGGCTACACCTTC. Translated, it gives CASSQGTGFYGYTF.

This sequence joins TRBV7-6 and TRBJ2-1; 13 bases agree with TRBD2. Trimming cost V 5 bases and J 5 bases; bases outside gene matches: 3. The germline V gene has CDR1 SGHVS and CDR2 FNYEAQ. The CDR3 runs 15 residues. This chain's CDR3 is CASSQLAGGDNEQFF. The CDR3 DNA reads TGTGCCAGCAGCCAACTAGCGGGAGGGGACAATGAGCAGTTCTTC. Together with reference TRBV7-6 and TRBJ2-1, the CDR3 gives the full variable domain: GAGVSQSPRYKVTKRGQDVALRCDPISGHVSLYWYRQALGQGPEFLTYFNYEAQQDKSGLPNDRFSAERPEGSISTLTIQRTEQRDSAMYRCASSQLAGGDNEQFFGPGTRLTVL.

This chain joins TRBV27 and TRBJ2-3; TRBD2 matches at 8 bases. There are 16 residues in the CDR3. Germline trimming cut 5 bases from V and 2 bases from J; bases unmatched to any gene: 9. The germline V gene has CDR1 MNHEY and CDR2 SMNVEV (reference sequence). The CDR3, as DNA: TGTGCCAGCAGTGGTACGGGAGGGCCCAACACAGATACGCAGTATTTT. Translation: CASSGTGGPNTDTQYF.

The rearrangement links TRBV7-9 to TRBJ2-1; D is unresolved. The CDR3 totals 12 residues. Germline loops: CDR1 SEHNR, CDR2 FQNEAQ (reference sequence). The V end lost 3 bases, the J end lost 8 bases, and 8 bases lay between the germline ends. CDR3 sequence reads: CASSFVVHEQFF. The DNA of the CDR3 is TGTGCCAGCAGCTTCGTAGTACATGAGCAGTTCTTC.

This sequence joins TRBV2 and TRBJ1-2; D not certain. V was cut by 4 bases and J by 7 bases, with 7 bases left in between. This CDR3 contains 11 residues. From germline, CDR1 is SNHLY and CDR2 FYNNEI. The CDR3 coding sequence is TGTGCCAGCAGTGGGTCGGCTGGCTACACCTTC. Translating it yields CASSGSAGYTF. Drawing the rest from reference TRBV2 and TRBJ1-2, the complete variable domain is EPEVTQTPSHQVTQMGQEVILRCVPISNHLYFYWYRQILGQKVEFLVSFYNNEISEKSEIFDDQFSVERPDGSNFTLKIRSTKLEDSAMYFCASSGSAGYTFGSGTRLTVV.